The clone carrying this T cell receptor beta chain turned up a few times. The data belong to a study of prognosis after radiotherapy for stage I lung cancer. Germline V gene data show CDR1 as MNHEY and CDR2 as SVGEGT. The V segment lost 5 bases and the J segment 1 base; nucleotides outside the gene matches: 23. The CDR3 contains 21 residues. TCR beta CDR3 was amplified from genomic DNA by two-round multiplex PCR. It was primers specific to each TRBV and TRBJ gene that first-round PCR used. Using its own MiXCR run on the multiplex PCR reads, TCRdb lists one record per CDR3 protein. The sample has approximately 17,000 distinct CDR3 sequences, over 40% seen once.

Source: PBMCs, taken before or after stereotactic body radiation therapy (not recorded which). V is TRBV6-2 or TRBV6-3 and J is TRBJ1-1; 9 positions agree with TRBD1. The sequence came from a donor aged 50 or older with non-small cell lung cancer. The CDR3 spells CASSPRPGQGPGTRTNTEAFF. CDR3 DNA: TGTGCCAGCAGTCCCCGTCCGGGACAGGGCCCTGGAACTCGCACGAACACTGAAGCTTTCTTT.